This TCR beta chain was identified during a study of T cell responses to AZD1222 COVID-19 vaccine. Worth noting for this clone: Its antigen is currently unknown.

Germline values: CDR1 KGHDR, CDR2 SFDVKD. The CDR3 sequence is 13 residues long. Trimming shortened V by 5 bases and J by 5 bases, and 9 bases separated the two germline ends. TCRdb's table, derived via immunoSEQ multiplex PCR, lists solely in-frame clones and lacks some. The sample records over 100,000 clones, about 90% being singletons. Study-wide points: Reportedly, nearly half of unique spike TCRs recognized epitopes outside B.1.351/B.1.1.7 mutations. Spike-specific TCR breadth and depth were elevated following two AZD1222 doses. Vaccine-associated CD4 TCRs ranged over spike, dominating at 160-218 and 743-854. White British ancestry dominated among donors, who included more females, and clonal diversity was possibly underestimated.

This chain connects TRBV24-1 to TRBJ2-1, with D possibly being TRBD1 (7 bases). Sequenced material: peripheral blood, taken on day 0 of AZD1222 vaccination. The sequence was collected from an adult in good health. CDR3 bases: TGTGCCACCAGTGCCAGGGGGGACAATGAGCAGTTCTTC. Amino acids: CATSARGDNEQFF.